The subject of this entry is one T cell receptor beta chain. Distinct nucleotide sequences in the sample also encode this CDR3. These data originate in a study of shared clonotypes between healthy human individuals. Study at large: The donor group consisted of two women and a few men, aged 18 to 49.

A CD45RA+ naive subset and a CD45RA-negative memory subset were split from CD4+ cells. In the authors' workflow: Junction-only immunoSEQ sequences carried no quality scores, so filtering differed. TCRdb's copy holds only in-frame clones and misses some; the assay was immunoSEQ multiplex PCR. The D gene and trimming were derived from the DNA, and the V and J assignments and clone size from that table. The sample yields fewer than 1.4 million clones, more than 75% seen once. Material for sequencing was memory CD4+ T cells from PBMCs. As to subset: CD45RA-negative fraction. The sequence derives from a man aged 18 to 29 in good health. Some clones in this sample may be carry-over from other donors' samples.

For the CDR3, the DNA is TGTGCCAGCAGTCTCGGACAGGGGTACTATGGCTACACCTTC. It translates to CASSLGQGYYGYTF. The rearrangement uses TRBV28 and TRBJ1-2; TRBD1 matches 9 bases. This CDR3 spans 14 amino acids. Germline CDR1 is MDHEN and CDR2 is SYDVKM. Unmatched junction bases numbered 4, after V lost 5 bases and J lost 3 bases.